This record looks at one TCR beta chain sequence and its context. This CDR3 contains 15 residues. V lost 2 bases and J 7 bases, leaving 14 bases between the germline ends. Per the germline V gene, CDR1 is ENHRY and CDR2 is SYGVKD. Regarding treatment: oral pan-JAK inhibitor, 5-10 mg twice daily. Sequencing relied on a cDNA template that was reverse transcribed from extracted RNA. Sequencing used immunoSEQ multiplex PCR; TCRdb keeps in-frame clones, though not all of them. Of 210,000 or so clones listed, approximately 67% were seen once; the top ten hold 1% to 1.5%. The sample originates from a study of CD8+ T cells in alopecia areata.

The TCR comes from a human donor with alopecia areata. This sample comprised CD4+ T cells sorted from blood, obtained at approximately week 42, from a patient treated with tofacitinib. This sequence joins TRBV10-3 and TRBJ2-2; unclear D gene. CDR3 loop: CAISEGFPSNGELFF. CDR3 sequence (DNA): TGTGCCATCAGTGAGGGGTTTCCCTCCAACGGGGAGCTGTTTTTT.